This T cell receptor (beta chain) was identified during a study of T cells in Graves' hyperthyroidism and ophthalmopathy. Whole-study results and caveats: Ophthalmopathy onset followed model prediction by a median approximately 5.9 months. Blood also held most thyroid clonotypes expanded beyond 0.001.

To note about this clonotype: Its target is not known.

What was amplified from RNA transcripts were TCR beta CDR3 regions. RT-PCR in the first round (using the HTBI primer set) targeted the TCR CDR3. TCRdb re-derived calls from the multiplex PCR reads in MiXCR, one entry per CDR3 protein. The sample has around 660,000 distinct CDR3 sequences; just under 45% are singletons. A patient was excluded if there was uncontrolled infection, other autoimmune disease, pregnancy or lactation. Thyroid ultrasound, orbital computed tomography, clinical symptoms, and serum thyroxine and TRAb underpinned diagnoses. The ends were cut back, 1 base at V and 5 bases at J, with 11 bases in the middle. Per germline, CDR1 LNHNV and CDR2 YYDKDF (reference sequence). The CDR3 totals 14 residues.

This chain links TRBV15 with TRBJ2-5; no reliable D call. The origin of this receptor is an adult man with Graves' disease, either hyperthyroidism or ophthalmopathy (not recorded which). Sequenced: peripheral blood or thyroid tissue (not recorded which). Here the CDR3 reads CATSRVTRGETQYF. CDR3 DNA sequence: TGTGCCACCAGCAGAGTAACGAGAGGCGAGACCCAGTACTTC.